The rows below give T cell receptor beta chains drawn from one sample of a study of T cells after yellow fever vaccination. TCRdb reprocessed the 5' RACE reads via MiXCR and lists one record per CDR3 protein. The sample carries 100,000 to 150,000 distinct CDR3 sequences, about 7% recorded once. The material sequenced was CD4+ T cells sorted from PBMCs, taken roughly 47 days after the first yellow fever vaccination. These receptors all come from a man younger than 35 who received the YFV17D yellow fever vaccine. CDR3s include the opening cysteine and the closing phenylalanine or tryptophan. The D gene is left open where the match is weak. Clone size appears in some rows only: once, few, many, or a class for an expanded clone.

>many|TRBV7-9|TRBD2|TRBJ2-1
TGTGCCAGCAGCGGGAGGGGCAATGAGCAGTTCTTC
CASSGRGNEQFF
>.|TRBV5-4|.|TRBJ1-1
TGTGCCAGCAGGGACGCACTGGCGGACACTGAAGCTTTCTTT
CASRDALADTEAFF
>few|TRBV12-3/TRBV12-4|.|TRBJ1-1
TGTGCCAGCAGTTTACAGGGGAGGTCTGAAGCTTTCTTT
CASSLQGRSEAFF
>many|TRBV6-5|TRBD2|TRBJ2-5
TGTGCCAGCAGTTACGGAGAAGCGGGGGGCTTAGGAGAGACCCAGTACTTC
CASSYGEAGGLGETQYF
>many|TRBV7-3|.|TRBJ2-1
TGTGCCAGCAGCTTGTACTCGGGGAATGAGCAGTTCTTC
CASSLYSGNEQFF
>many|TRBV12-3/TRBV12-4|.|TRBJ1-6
TGTGCCAGCAGTCCGACCGTTTATTCACCCCTCCACTTT
CASSPTVYSPLHF
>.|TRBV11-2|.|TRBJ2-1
TGTGCCAGCAGCTCGCTCCAACTGGGTGAGCAGTTCTTC
CASSSLQLGEQFF
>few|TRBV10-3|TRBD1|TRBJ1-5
TGTGCCATCAAGGGGACAGGGAATCAGCCCCAGCATTTT
CAIKGTGNQPQHF
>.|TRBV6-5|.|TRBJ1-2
TGTGCCAGCACGCTAGGACTAGTCTATGGCTACACCTTC
CASTLGLVYGYTF
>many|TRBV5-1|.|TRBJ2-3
TGCGCCAGCAGCTCGGAGGCCATAGATACGCAGTATTTT
CASSSEAIDTQYF
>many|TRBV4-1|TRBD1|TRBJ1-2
TGCGCCAGCAGCCAAGGGACAGGGGGCTTGAACTATGGCTACACCTTC
CASSQGTGGLNYGYTF
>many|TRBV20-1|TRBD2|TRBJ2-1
TGCAGTGTTCTTAGCGGGGGGGCCTACAATGAGCAGTTCTTC
CSVLSGGAYNEQFF
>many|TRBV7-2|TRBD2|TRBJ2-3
TGTGCCAGCAGCTTAAGCGGGGGCACTACGGGCACAGATACGCAGTATTTT
CASSLSGGTTGTDTQYF
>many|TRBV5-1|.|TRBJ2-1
TGCGCCAGCACCCTGAGGGGTGCTCTGGGGCACAATGAGCAGTTCTTC
CASTLRGALGHNEQFF
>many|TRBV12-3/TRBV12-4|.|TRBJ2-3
TGTGCCAGCAGTTTTGAAGGCACAGATACGCAGTATTTT
CASSFEGTDTQYF
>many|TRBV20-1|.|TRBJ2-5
TGCAGTGCCGGTCTTTCAGGGAGTCGGGAGACCCAGTACTTC
CSAGLSGSRETQYF
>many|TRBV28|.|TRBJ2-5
TGTGCCAGCAGTTTATCTGGGGGGAGCCAAGAGACCCAGTACTTC
CASSLSGGSQETQYF
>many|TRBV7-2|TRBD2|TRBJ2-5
TGTGCCAGCAGCTCGAGTTGGGCTAGCGGACAAGAGACCCAGTACTTC
CASSSSWASGQETQYF
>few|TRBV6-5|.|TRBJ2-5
TGTGCCAGCAGTTACAGCATGCCCGCCGCGGGGGCCGGAGAGACCCAGTACTTC
CASSYSMPAAGAGETQYF
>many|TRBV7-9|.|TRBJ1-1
TGTGCCAGCAGCTTACCCAAAGGGAACACTGAAGCTTTCTTT
CASSLPKGNTEAFF
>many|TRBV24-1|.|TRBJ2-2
TGTGCCACCGGGTCCCCGAACACCGGGGAGCTGTTTTTT
CATGSPNTGELFF
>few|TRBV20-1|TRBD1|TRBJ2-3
TGCAGTGCTAGAGGACAGGGCCTTTTCGACACAGATACGCAGTATTTT
CSARGQGLFDTDTQYF
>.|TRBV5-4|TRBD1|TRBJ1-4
TGTGCCAGCAGCTTGGACAGGGGTAATGAAAAACTGTTTTTT
CASSLDRGNEKLFF
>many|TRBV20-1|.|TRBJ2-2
TGCAGTGCTAGAGAGGGCCGATGGGGGGCGGCGAACACCGGGGAGCTGTTTTTT
CSAREGRWGAANTGELFF
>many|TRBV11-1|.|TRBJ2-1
TGTGCCAGCAGCTCCCTTGCCCTACATTACAATGAGCAGTTCTTC
CASSSLALHYNEQFF
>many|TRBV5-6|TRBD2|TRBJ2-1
TGTGCCAGCAGCCCTGGGGGGGTCGCCTACAATGAGCAGTTCTTC
CASSPGGVAYNEQFF
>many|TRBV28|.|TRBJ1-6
TGTGCCACCGCGGGACGGATAAATTCACCCCTCCACTTT
CATAGRINSPLHF
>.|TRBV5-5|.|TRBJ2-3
TGTGCCAGCAGCTTTGGAAACACAGATACGCAGTATTTT
CASSFGNTDTQYF
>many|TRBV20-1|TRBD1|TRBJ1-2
TGCAGTGCCTCTCCGGGACAGGGTTATGGCTACACCTTC
CSASPGQGYGYTF
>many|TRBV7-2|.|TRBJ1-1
TGTGCCAGCAGCTTAGAAGAAGGCCGGCAGGCTTTCTTT
CASSLEEGRQAFF
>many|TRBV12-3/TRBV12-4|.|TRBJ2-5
TGTGCCAGCAGCCCGGGGACCTCCCGCGAGACCCAGTACTTC
CASSPGTSRETQYF
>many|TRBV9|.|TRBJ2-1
TGTGCCAGCAGCTTAAGGACGATGGATTACAATGAGCAGTTCTTC
CASSLRTMDYNEQFF
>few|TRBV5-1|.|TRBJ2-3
TGCGCCAGCAGCTTAACGGGACCCAGCACAGATACGCAGTATTTT
CASSLTGPSTDTQYF
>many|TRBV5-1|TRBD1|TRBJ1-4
TGCGCCAGCAGCTTCCAACCGGGACAGGGAATTGCAACTAATGAAAAACTGTTTTTT
CASSFQPGQGIATNEKLFF
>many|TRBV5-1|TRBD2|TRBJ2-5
TGCGCCAGCAGCTTGGCGACTAGCGGACAAGAGACCCAGTACTTC
CASSLATSGQETQYF
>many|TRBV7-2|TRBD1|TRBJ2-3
TGTGCCAGCAGCGCGGGGACAGGCAACACAGATACGCAGTATTTT
CASSAGTGNTDTQYF
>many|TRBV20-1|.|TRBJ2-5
TGCAGTGCTAGAGTTCAAAGGGGGGCCCAAGAGACCCAGTACTTC
CSARVQRGAQETQYF
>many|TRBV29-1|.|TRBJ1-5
TGCAGCGCCTCGGACGGGATCTTGGGCAATCAGCCCCAGCATTTT
CSASDGILGNQPQHF
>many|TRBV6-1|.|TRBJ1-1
TGTGCCAGCACAACCTCGGGAGCAAACGGGCCAGCTTTCTTT
CASTTSGANGPAFF
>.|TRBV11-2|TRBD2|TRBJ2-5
TGTGCCAGCAGCTCCTTCGGACTAGCGGGGGGATCGGGTTTAGAGACCCAGTACTTC
CASSSFGLAGGSGLETQYF
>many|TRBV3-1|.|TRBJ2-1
TGTGCCAGCAGCCAAGTGGGGGCGAGGGAGCAGTTCTTC
CASSQVGAREQFF
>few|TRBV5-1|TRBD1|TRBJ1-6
TGCGCCAGCAGCATCGAGGGGGCGAATTCACCCCTCCACTTT
CASSIEGANSPLHF
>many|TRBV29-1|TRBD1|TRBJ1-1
TGCAGCGCCGGCGGACAGGACACTGAAGCTTTCTTT
CSAGGQDTEAFF
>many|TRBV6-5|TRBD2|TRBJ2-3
TGTGCCAGCAGTTACGGATTGGGACTAGCGGGGGCCACAGATACGCAGTATTTT
CASSYGLGLAGATDTQYF
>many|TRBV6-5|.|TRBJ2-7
TGTGCCAGCACCTCCCTGGGGCAAGCCGGGAGCTCCTACGAGCAGTACTTC
CASTSLGQAGSSYEQYF
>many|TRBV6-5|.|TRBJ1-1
TGTGCCAGCAGCGCCCAAGAGGGCCGGGGTGGCACTGAAGCTTTCTTT
CASSAQEGRGGTEAFF
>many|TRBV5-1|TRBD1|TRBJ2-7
TGCGCCAGCGCCGCTCAGGCAGGGGGTTTGTACGAGCAGTACTTC
CASAAQAGGLYEQYF
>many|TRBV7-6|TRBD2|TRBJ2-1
TGTGCCAGCAGACCCAGGAGGGCGGGGGGGTTTGGTGAGCAGTTCTTC
CASRPRRAGGFGEQFF
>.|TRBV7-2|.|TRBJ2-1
TGTGCCAGCAGCCCATCACCAGCGGCGGGGGCCGGGTTCTTC
CASSPSPAAGAGFF